This T cell receptor beta chain stems from a study of CD8 T cells in ankylosing spondylitis. Study outcomes and limitations: Disease-linked clones reportedly showed significant enrichment in matched ankylosing spondylitis synovial fluid. Several of the motif variants were reported before in synovial fluid and blood from reactive arthritis. Clones that were linked to disease were CD8+ and were relatively rare in peripheral blood. Ankylosing spondylitis blood seemed to carry a telltale TCR beta motif made of under ten highly homologous variants.

Germline V CDR1 and CDR2: SQVTM, ANQGSEA. The CDR3 is 13 amino acids. The V segment lost 6 bases and the J segment 3 bases; nucleotides outside the gene matches: 8. TCRdb called the 5' RACE reads again in MiXCR, with one record for every CDR3 protein. The sample lists about 240,000 distinct CDR3 sequences, around 7.8% occurring once. This clonotype was seen many times. As yet, its antigen is unknown. V and J are TRBV29-1 and TRBJ2-7, with 7 bases matching TRBD2. This receptor was identified in a male donor with ankylosing spondylitis or in good health (not recorded which). Sequencing was performed on blood, either unsorted or a sorted T cell fraction (not recorded which). Here the CDR3 reads CSVLAGDNYEQYF. DNA of the CDR3: TGCAGCGTCCTCGCGGGGGATAACTACGAGCAGTACTTC.